This T cell receptor beta chain was sequenced in a study of beta chain features in type 1 diabetes. Study-wide points: Patients with type 1 diabetes carried fewer insertions and had more deletions at their VDJ junctions.

Since all of the isolated RNA was reverse transcribed, expressed TCRB transcripts were what got sequenced. The data were produced by immunoSEQ multiplex PCR, yet TCRdb's version contains in-frame clones alone and is incomplete. The repertoire has 390,000 or so clones, 14% of them found once; the top ten carry about 0.034%. J lost 5 bases, V lost 3 bases, and 5 bases had no gene match. CDR1 is KGHSH and CDR2 is LQKENI in the germline V gene. The CDR3 totals 14 residues. The sample holds a few counts of this clone. Its antigen is not known. Each sorted fraction was over 95% pure. V and J are TRBV18 and TRBJ2-7, with TRBD1 identical over 9 bases. Source material: naive CD4+ T cells from blood. The clonotype originates from a man aged 30 to 39 in good health. Here the CDR3 DNA reads TGTGCCAGCTCACCCGGACAGGGGAGCAACGAGCAGTACTTC. Protein: CASSPGQGSNEQYF.